Below, one TCR beta chain is given with its context. Via MiXCR, TCRdb re-called the 5' RACE reads, giving one row per CDR3 protein. The data contain approximately 90,000 distinct CDR3 sequences, 10% to 15% of them seen just once; the ten biggest clones take up 20% to 25%. These data belong to a study of T cells after yellow fever vaccination. The sequence derives from a young man who received the YFV17D yellow fever vaccine. The sample was CD8+ T cells not binding an NS4B(214-222) dextramer, sorted from PBMCs, taken around 3 weeks after the first yellow fever vaccination.

CDR3 in amino acids: CASSLDPEGLYNEQFF. The CDR3 nucleotides read TGTGCCAGCAGCTTAGATCCAGAGGGGCTCTACAATGAGCAGTTCTTC. The chain couples TRBV11-2 to TRBJ2-1; D tentatively fits TRBD1 or TRBD2 (5 bases each). Germline assignment: CDR1 SGHAT and CDR2 FQNNGV. The V and J ends lost 0 bases and 3 bases respectively, with 12 bases between them. This CDR3 comprises 16 residues.